This T cell receptor (beta chain) originates from a study of cytomegalovirus exposure and HLA in healthy donors. The CDR3 is made up of 13 amino acids. Trimming removed 3 bases at V and 5 bases at J, with 13 bases between. Germline V gives CDR1 GTSNPN, CDR2 SVGIG (reference sequence). For this clone: Its specificity is unknown.

Overall study findings and caveats: Later on, an analysis showed TCR association rates differing by HLA locus, with DRB1 the most and HLA-C the fewest. Most CMV-associated TCR beta chains were later found to appear HLA-restricted.

Primers for the PCR totalled 60 Vbeta and 13 Jbeta. In the original analysis: The authors later counted 75 million to 90 million unique TCR beta chains, 9 million to 14 million of them shared. Clones were read by immunoSEQ multiplex PCR, and TCRdb kept only the in-frame ones, dropping some. V and J calls plus clone size are reproduced from that table; the DNA served to infer D and trimming. The sample includes 140,000 or so clones, over 80% of them seen just once. This receptor was identified in a male donor in good health and CMV-seronegative. V gene TRBV30 combines with J gene TRBJ1-2; no firm D call. The sample consisted of PBMCs. The CDR3 reads CAWSGGSTYGYTF. The CDR3, as DNA: TGTGCCTGGAGCGGCGGAAGTACGTATGGCTACACCTTC.